The 8 T cell receptor beta chains given below trace back to one sample, sequenced in a study of cytomegalovirus exposure and HLA in healthy donors. PCR involved 60 Vbeta and 13 Jbeta primers. Some clones are missing from TCRdb's copy, which holds only in-frame ones; the method was immunoSEQ multiplex PCR. The table lists 90,000 to 150,000 clones. Sequencing was done on a sample of PBMCs. The origin of the receptors is a man younger than 35 in good health and CMV-seronegative.

The chain joins TRBV19 to TRBJ2-1; 7 nucleotides line up with TRBD1. There are 13 residues in the CDR3. Germline V CDR1 and CDR2: LNHDA, SQIVND (reference sequence). V trimming: 4 bases; J trimming: 5 bases; junction bases outside the gene matches: 2. The CDR3 nucleotides are TGTGCCAGTAGTACAGGGACAGACAATGAGCAGTTCTTC. It is translated as CASSTGTDNEQFF.

The rearrangement uses TRBV2 and TRBJ1-2; TRBD1 agrees at 7 bases. Germline loops: CDR1 SNHLY, CDR2 FYNNEI. The J segment lost 7 bases and the V segment lost 8 bases, leaving 4 bases of the junction unmatched. This CDR3 is built from 11 residues. The CDR3 coding sequence is TGTGCCAGCGGGGCAGGGGGTGGCTACACCTTC. This gives the protein CASGAGGGYTF.

The chain is built from TRBV28 and TRBJ1-2, with TRBD1 identical over 11 bases. V lost 3 bases to trimming and J lost 6 bases; unmatched junction nucleotides: 6. This CDR3 contains 15 residues. CDR1 is MDHEN and CDR2 is SYDVKM in the germline V gene. The CDR3 spells CASSLEGQGVNGYTF. CDR3 bases: TGTGCCAGCAGTTTGGAGGGACAGGGGGTAAATGGCTACACCTTC.

This chain joins TRBV2 and TRBJ1-1, with no clear D. The V gene's germline CDR1 is SNHLY and CDR2 FYNNEI. Trimming stripped 6 bases from V and 1 base from J, with 12 bases between. The CDR3 totals 14 residues. CDR3 sequence reads: CASSREGWNTEAFF. In DNA, the CDR3 is TGTGCCAGCAGCCGGGAGGGATGGAACACTGAAGCTTTCTTT.

J is TRBJ2-5 and V is TRBV5-1; no reliable D call. Trimming left V 1 base short and J 1 base short, with 8 bases between. The germline gives CDR1 SGHRS, CDR2 YFSETQ. CDR3 length equals 14 residues. CDR3 in DNA: TGCGCCAGCAGCTTGAACACCGCCCAAGAGACCCAGTACTTC. This sequence encodes CASSLNTAQETQYF.

The chain has TRBV5-6 and TRBJ2-2, with D unresolved. V shed 1 base and J shed 2 bases, with 6 bases lying between them. Germline CDR1 and CDR2: SGHDT and YYEEEE. The CDR3 covers 14 residues. The CDR3 reads CASSLTTNTGELFF. CDR3 in DNA: TGTGCCAGCAGCTTGACTACCAACACCGGGGAGCTGTTTTTT.

DNA of the CDR3: TGTGCCAGCAGCTTAGCCTCCGAGCGTGGCTACACCTTC. It is translated as CASSLASERGYTF. This rearrangement joins TRBV11-2 to TRBJ1-2; D gene ambiguous. Germline V CDR1 and CDR2: SGHAT, FQNNGV. The CDR3 loop spans 13 amino acids. Trimming removed 1 base at V and 7 bases at J, with 10 bases between.

The chain employs TRBV9 and TRBJ2-2; 10 nucleotides align to TRBD2. This CDR3 is built from 17 residues. Germline loops: CDR1 SGDLS, CDR2 YYNGEE. Trimming took 3 bases from V and 7 from J; bases not matched to a gene: 12. The CDR3: CASSGNVAGGSGGELFF. CDR3 sequence (DNA): TGTGCCAGCAGCGGTAATGTAGCGGGAGGAAGTGGCGGGGAGCTGTTTTTT.